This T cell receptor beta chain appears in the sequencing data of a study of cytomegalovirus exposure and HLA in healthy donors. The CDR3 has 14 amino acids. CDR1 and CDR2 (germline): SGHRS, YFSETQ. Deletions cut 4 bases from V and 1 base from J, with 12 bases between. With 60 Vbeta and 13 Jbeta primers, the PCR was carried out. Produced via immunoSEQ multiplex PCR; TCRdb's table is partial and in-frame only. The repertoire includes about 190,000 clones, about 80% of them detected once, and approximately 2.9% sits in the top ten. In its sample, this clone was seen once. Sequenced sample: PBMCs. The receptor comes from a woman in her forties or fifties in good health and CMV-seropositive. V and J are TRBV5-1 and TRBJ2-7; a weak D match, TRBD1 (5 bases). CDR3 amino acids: CASSMTANSYEQYF. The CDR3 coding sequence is TGCGCCAGCAGCATGACAGCGAATTCCTACGAGCAGTACTTC.